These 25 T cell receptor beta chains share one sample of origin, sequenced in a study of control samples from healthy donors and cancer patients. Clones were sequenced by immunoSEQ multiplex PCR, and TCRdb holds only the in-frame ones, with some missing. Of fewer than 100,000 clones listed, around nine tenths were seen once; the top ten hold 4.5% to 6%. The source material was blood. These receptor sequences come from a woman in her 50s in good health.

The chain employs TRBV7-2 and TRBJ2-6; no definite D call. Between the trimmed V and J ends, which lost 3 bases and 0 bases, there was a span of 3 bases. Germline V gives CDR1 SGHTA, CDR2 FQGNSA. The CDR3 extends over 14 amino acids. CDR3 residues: CASSLNSGANVLTF. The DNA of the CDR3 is TGTGCCAGCAGCTTGAACTCTGGGGCCAACGTCCTGACTTTC.

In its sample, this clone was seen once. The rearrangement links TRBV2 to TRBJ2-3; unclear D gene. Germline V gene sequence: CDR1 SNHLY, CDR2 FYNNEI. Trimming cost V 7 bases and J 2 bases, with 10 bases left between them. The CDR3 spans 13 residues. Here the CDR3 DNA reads TGTGCCAGCACTAGTCGCTACACAGATACGCAGTATTTT. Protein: CASTSRYTDTQYF.

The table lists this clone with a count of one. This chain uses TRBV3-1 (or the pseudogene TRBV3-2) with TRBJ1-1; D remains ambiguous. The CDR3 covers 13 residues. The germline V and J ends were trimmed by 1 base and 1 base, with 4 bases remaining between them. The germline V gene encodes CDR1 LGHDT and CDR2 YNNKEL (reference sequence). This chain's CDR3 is CASSQVRNTEAFF. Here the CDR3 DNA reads TGTGCCAGCAGCCAAGTACGGAACACTGAAGCTTTCTTT.

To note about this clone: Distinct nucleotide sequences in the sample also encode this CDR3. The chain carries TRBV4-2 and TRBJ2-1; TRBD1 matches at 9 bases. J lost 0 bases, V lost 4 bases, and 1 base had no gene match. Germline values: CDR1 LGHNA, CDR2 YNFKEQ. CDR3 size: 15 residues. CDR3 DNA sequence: TGTGCCAGCAGCCCGACAGGGGGCTCCTACAATGAGCAGTTCTTC. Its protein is CASSPTGGSYNEQFF.

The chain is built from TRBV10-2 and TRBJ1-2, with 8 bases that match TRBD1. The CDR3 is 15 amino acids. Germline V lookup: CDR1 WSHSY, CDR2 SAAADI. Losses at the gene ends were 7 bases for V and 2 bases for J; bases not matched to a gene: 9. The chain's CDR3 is CASTTDRENNYGYTF. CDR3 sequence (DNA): TGCGCCAGCACTACGGACAGGGAGAACAACTATGGCTACACCTTC.

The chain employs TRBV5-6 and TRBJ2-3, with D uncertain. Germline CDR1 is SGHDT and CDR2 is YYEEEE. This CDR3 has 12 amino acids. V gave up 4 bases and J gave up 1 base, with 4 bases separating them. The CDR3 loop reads CASSRGTDTQYF. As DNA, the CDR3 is TGTGCCAGCAGCAGAGGCACAGATACGCAGTATTTT.

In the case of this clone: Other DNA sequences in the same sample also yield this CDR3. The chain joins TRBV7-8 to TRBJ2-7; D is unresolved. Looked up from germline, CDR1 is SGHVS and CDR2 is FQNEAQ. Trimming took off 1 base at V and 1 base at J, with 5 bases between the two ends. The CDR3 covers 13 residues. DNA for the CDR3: TGTGCCAGCAGCTTAGGCGATTCCTACGAGCAGTACTTC. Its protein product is CASSLGDSYEQYF. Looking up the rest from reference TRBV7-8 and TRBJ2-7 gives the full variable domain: GAGVSQSPRYKVAKRGQDVALRCDPISGHVSLFWYQQALGQGPEFLTYFQNEAQLDKSGLPSDRFFAERPEGSVSTLKIQRTQQEDSAVYLCASSLGDSYEQYFGPGTRLTVT.

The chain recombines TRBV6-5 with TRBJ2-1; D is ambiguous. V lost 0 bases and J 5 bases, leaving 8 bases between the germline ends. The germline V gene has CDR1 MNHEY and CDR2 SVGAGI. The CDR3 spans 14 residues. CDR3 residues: CASSYSVADNEQFF. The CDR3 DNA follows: TGTGCCAGCAGTTACTCGGTGGCAGACAATGAGCAGTTCTTC.

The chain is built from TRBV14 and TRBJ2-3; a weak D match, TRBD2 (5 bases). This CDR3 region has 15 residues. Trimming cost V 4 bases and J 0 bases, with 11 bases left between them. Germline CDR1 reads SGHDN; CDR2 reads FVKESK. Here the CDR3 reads CASSLTGTSTDTQYF. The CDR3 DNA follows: TGTGCCAGCAGCCTAACGGGAACTAGCACAGATACGCAGTATTTT.

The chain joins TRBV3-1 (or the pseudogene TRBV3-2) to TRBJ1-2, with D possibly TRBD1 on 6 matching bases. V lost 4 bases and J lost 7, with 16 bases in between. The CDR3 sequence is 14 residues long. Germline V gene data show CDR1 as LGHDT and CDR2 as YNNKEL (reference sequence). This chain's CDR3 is CASSLPGHSRGYTF. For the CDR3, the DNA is TGTGCCAGCAGCCTGCCGGGACATAGTCGTGGCTACACCTTC.

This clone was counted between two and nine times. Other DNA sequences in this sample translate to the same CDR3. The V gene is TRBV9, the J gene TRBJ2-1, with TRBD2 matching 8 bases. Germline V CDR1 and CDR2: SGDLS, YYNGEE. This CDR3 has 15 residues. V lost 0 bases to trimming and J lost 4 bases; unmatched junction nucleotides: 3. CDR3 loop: CASSVGLAGYNEQFF. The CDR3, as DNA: TGTGCCAGCAGCGTAGGGCTAGCGGGTTACAATGAGCAGTTCTTC.

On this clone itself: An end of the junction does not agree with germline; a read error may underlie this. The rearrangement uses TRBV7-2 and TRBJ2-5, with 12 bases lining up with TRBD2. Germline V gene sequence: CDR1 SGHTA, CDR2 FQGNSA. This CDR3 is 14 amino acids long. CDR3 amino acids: CASSHRTSGELRHF. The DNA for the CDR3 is TGTGCCAGCAGCCATCGGACTAGCGGGGAGCTCAGGCACTTC.

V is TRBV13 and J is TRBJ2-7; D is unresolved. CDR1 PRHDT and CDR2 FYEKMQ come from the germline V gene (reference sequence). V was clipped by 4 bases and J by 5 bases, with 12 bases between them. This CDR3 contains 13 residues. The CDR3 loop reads CASSYRGGNEQYF. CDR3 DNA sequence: TGTGCCAGCAGCTATCGTGGCGGAAACGAGCAGTACTTC.

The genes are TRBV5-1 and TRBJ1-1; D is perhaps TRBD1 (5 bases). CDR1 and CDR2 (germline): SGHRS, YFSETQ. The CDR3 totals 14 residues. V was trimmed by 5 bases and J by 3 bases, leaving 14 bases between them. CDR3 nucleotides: TGCGCCAGCAGTCCGGTGGGGGTGGACACTGAAGCTTTCTTT. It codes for CASSPVGVDTEAFF. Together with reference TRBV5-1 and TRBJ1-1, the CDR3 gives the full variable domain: KAGVTQTPRYLIKTRGQQVTLSCSPISGHRSVSWYQQTPGQGLQFLFEYFSETQRNKGNFPGRFSGRQFSNSRSEMNVSTLELGDSALYLCASSPVGVDTEAFFGQGTRLTVV.

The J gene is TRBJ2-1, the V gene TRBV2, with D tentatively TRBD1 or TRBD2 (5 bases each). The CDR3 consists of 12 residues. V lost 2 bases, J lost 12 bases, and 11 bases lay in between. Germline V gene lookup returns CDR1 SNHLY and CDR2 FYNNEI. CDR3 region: CASSEMWDGQFF. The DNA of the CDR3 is TGTGCCAGCAGTGAAATGTGGGACGGGCAGTTCTTC.

CDR3 loop: CASRNRDKNGYTF. The CDR3 nucleotides read TGTGCCAGCAGAAACAGGGATAAAAATGGCTACACCTTC. V usage is TRBV2 and J usage is TRBJ1-2, with a weak D call TRBD1 (6 bases). Trimming removed 6 bases at V and 6 bases at J, with 14 bases between. CDR1 is SNHLY and CDR2 is FYNNEI in the germline V gene. The CDR3 consists of 13 residues. The complete variable domain, with remaining parts taken from reference TRBV2 and TRBJ1-2, reads EPEVTQTPSHQVTQMGQEVILRCVPISNHLYFYWYRQILGQKVEFLVSFYNNEISEKSEIFDDQFSVERPDGSNFTLKIRSTKLEDSAMYFCASRNRDKNGYTFGSGTRLTVV.

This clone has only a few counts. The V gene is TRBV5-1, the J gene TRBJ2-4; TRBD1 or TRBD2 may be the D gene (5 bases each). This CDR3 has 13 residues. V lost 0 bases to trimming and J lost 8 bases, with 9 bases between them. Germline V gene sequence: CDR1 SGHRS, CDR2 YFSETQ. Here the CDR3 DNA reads TGCGCCAGCAGCTTGGGGGGGACGGACATTCAGTACTTC. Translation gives CASSLGGTDIQYF.

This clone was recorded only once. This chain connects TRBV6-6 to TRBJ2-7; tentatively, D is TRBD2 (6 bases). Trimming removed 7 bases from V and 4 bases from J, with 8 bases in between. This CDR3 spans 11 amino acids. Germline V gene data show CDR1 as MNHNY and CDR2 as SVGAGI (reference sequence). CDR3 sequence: CASNGGYEQYF. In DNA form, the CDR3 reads TGTGCCAGCAACGGGGGTTACGAGCAGTACTTC.

CDR3 loop: CAWSVQRGGNSPLHF. The CDR3 nucleotides read TGTGCCTGGAGTGTACAAAGGGGAGGCAATTCACCCCTCCACTTT. The chain carries TRBV30 and TRBJ1-6; D may be TRBD1 (5 bases). The germline V gene has CDR1 GTSNPN and CDR2 SVGIG (reference sequence). V was cut by 0 bases and J by 7 bases, with 13 bases left in between. The CDR3 sequence is 15 residues long. Drawing the rest from reference TRBV30 and TRBJ1-6, the complete variable domain is SQTIHQWPATLVQPVGSPLSLECTVEGTSNPNLYWYRQAAGRGLQLLFYSVGIGQISSEVPQNLSASRPQDRQFILSSKKLLLSDSGFYLCAWSVQRGGNSPLHFGNGTRLTVT.

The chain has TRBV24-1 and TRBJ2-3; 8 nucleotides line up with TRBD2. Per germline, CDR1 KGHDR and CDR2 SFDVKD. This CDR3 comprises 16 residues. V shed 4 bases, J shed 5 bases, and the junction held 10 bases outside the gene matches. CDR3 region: CATSDPGGETLDTQYF. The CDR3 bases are TGTGCCACCAGTGACCCGGGGGGGGAAACCCTAGATACGCAGTATTTT.

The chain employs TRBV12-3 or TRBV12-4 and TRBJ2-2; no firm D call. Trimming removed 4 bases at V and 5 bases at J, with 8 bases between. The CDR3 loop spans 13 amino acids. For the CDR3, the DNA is TGTGCCAGCAGTTGGTTATCTACCGGGGAGCTGTTTTTT. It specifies CASSWLSTGELFF.

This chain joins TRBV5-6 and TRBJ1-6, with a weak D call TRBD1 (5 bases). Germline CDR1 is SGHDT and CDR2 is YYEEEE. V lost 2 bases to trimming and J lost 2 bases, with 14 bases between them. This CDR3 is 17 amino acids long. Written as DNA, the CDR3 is TGTGCCAGCAGCTTAGGTCTGGGGCGCACCTATAATTCACCCCTCCACTTT. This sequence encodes CASSLGLGRTYNSPLHF.

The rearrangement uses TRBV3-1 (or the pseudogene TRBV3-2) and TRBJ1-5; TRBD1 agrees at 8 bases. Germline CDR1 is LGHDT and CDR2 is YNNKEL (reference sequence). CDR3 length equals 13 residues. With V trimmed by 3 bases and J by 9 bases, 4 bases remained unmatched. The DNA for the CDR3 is TGTGCCAGCAGCCAGCTACAGGGGGGGCCCCAGCATTTT. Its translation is CASSQLQGGPQHF.

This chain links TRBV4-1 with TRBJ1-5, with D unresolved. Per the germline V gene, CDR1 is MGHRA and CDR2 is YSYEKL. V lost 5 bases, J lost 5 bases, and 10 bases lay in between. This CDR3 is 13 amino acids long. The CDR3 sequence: CASSSQLYQPQHF. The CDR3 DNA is TGCGCCAGCAGCTCTCAGCTTTATCAGCCCCAGCATTTT.

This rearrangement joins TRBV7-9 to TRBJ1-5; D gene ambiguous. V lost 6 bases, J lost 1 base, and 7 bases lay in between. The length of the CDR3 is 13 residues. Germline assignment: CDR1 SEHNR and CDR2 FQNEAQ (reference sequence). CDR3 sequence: CASSWASNQPQHF. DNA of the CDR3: TGTGCCAGCAGTTGGGCGAGCAATCAGCCCCAGCATTTT.